These 2 T cell receptor beta chains were all obtained from the same sample, sequenced in a study of T cell repertoires in cytomegalovirus infection. One entry per CDR3 protein results from TCRdb running MiXCR on the reads. The repertoire includes 750,000 to 900,000 distinct CDR3 sequences, approximately 32% of them detected once, and around 13% sits in the top ten. The antigens for these receptors are not known. The material sequenced was cultured CD8+ T cells from PBMCs, taken from culture after CMV antigen stimulation. The receptors stem from a human donor in good health (CMV status not recorded). Some clones in this sample may be carry-over from other donors' samples.

The rearrangement links TRBV12-3 or TRBV12-4 to TRBJ1-2; D is uncertain. The CDR3 extends over 13 amino acids. V was pared by 3 bases and J by 7 bases, with 12 bases between. As DNA, the CDR3 is TGTGCCAGCAGTTTTACAGTCGGTGGTGGCTACACCTTC. It is translated as CASSFTVGGGYTF.

The CDR3 DNA follows: TGTGCCAGCAGTTTTACCCTTACAGATACGCAGTATTTT. Translating it yields CASSFTLTDTQYF. The V and J genes are TRBV12-3 or TRBV12-4 and TRBJ2-3; D ambiguous. The CDR3 loop spans 13 amino acids. Trimming left V 3 bases short and J 3 bases short, with 7 bases between.